This TCR beta chain came from a study of blood T cell repertoires in COVID-19 (dated by TCRdb to the early 2020s). Notes on the research overall: Samples from collaborators originated in the United States, Italy and Spain and spanned both the acute and convalescent phases of COVID-19. The prospective study material was composed of cDNA or gDNA derived from T cells, B-cell-depleted T cells, or PBMCs. Subjects who had been exposed to COVID-19, were actively infected with it, or had recovered from it provided the deeply sampled blood TCRbeta repertoires that made up the dataset. The repertoires were released in a freely available public database meant as a resource for research on the immune response to SARS-CoV-2. The samples were drawn from two sources: the first 160 participants of the ongoing ImmuneRACE study, and 1,200 or so subjects contributed by 6 global collaborators. The sample metadata nearly always contained a de-identified subject ID, COVID-19 status, age in years and sex. Where available, HLA class I and class II types were taken from metadata supplied by the sample provider and were not determined by assay-based typing. Results the study describes overall, beyond this receptor: The amount of clinical and demographic metadata varied by source and participant and was provided uncurated.

This clone was recorded once. Its antigen has not been determined. No base quality information exists; no much larger clone differs at one position. In the prospective study, participants were roughly 18 to 95 years old, resided in 20 to 30 geographic areas of the United States, and were enrolled through a virtual design. In the prospective study, participants were assigned to cohorts based on the clinical history participants reported in a screening survey and a study questionnaire. Mobile phlebotomists in the prospective study collected whole blood, serum and a nasopharyngeal or oropharyngeal swab from every participant. Additional blood draws and questionnaires over an approximately two-month period could optionally be provided by prospective study participants. Blood samples from the prospective study were shipped frozen or at room temperature prior to DNA extraction. TCRbeta CDR3 regions were amplified from genomic DNA using the immunoSEQ Assay, a bias-controlled multiplex PCR. The source study handled its data this way. The number of nucleated cells in each sample was estimated by amplification of reference gene primers within the assay. Sequence reads were collapsed and filtered to measure the absolute abundance of every unique TCRbeta CDR3 rearrangement. For each sample, productive Simpson clonality was calculated as the square root of Simpson's diversity index across productive rearrangements. The clones in this table, taken by TCRdb from immuneACCESS, are in-frame only. Not every clone is retained; where verified, under half of the shortfall comes from an unresolved V gene, and the cause of the rest is unknown. The V and J calls and clone size were taken over from that table, and D and trimming were inferred from the DNA. This sample gives a few hundred thousand clones in total; roughly nine tenths of them show up just once. The ten biggest clones cover approximately 1.2% of the sample.

This receptor was identified in a human donor in a cohort exposed to, infected with or recovered from COVID-19 (not recorded which). The donor label of this sample is uncertain. Sequenced input: PBMCs or T cells enriched from blood (not recorded which).

For the CDR3, the sequence is CASSSYREDEAFF. The DNA sequence is as follows: TGTGCCAGCAGTTCATACAGGGAAGATGAAGCTTTCTTT. The chain couples TRBV12-3 or TRBV12-4 to TRBJ1-1, with TRBD1 tentatively as D gene (6 bases match). Taken from cysteine to phenylalanine, the CDR3 has 13 residues. The entry retains the CDR3 DNA only, 39 bases that are in frame from base 1. V and J are truncated by 4 bases and 7 bases respectively, leaving an intervening sequence of 13 bases.